What follows describes a single TCR beta chain. This clone was counted a single time. Its target antigen remains unknown. No base quality values were provided; no much bigger clone lies one nucleotide off. This sample stems from a study of cytomegalovirus exposure and HLA in healthy donors (dated by TCRdb to 2015 to 2018). Notes on the research overall: According to an earlier analysis of a few hundred of the donors, roughly 180 million T cells yielded 120 million or so unique TCR beta sequences and about 280 Gb of sequence data. Of the approximately 400 genotyped donors, 65% to 90% were placed in the genetic ancestry cluster associated with self-reported Caucasian donors. Every repertoire in the discovery cohort had been generated on one and the same sequencing platform. Roughly 5 DR-DQ haplotypes were handled as single units for association and clustering, since linkage in the cohort was strong. Donor age, sex, ethnicity and CMV serostatus were collected together with the repertoire data. To study patterns of TCR occurrence, a later analysis re-analyzed previously published TCR beta repertoires from 500 to 850 donors and added high-resolution HLA genotyping. To decide whether each TCR beta V gene segment behaved as functional or pseudogenic, an earlier analysis of approximately 590 of the donors relied on high-throughput TCR beta sequencing. The study aimed to test whether signatures of past pathogen exposure could be identified by cataloging public T cell receptors. A later genetic analysis used genome-wide SNP genotypes for about three fifths of the 666 donors, treating that subset as a discovery cohort. Rather than using new phenotypic data, the later analysis identified candidate immune exposures from TCR beta sequences and from how often those sequences occurred across donors. An early release covering 550 to 700 HLA-typed donors comprised about 290 gigabases of sequencing data and roughly 85 million unique TCR sequences. Typing coverage varied by locus: about 620-640 donors for A, B, C, DRB1 and DQB1; approximately 520 for DQA1; nearly 610 for DPA1; roughly 470 for DPB1. The study combined high-throughput TCR immunosequencing, statistical association of individual TCRs with disease status, and machine learning to predict cytomegalovirus infection status. Along with the roughly 710-subject first cohort, a separate validation cohort of roughly 110 different subjects was used. The study used immunosequencing to profile the T cell repertoires of several hundred subjects and linked those repertoires to cytomegalovirus serostatus. On average, around 240,000 unique TCR beta nucleotide sequences were sequenced per donor among about 400 genotyped donors of the cohort, with around 19% of those sequences being non-productive. HLA typing covered class I and class II loci at four-digit resolution.

In total, 600 or so healthy bone marrow donors made up the cohort. At the time of sampling, all cohort members were nominally healthy, though unrecorded immune exposures were likely present. The donor tested CMV seronegative and was one of the 352 seronegative cohort members. A peripheral blood sample was provided by each donor, and peripheral blood mononuclear cells were used for TCR beta sequencing. Genomic DNA extraction from the blood cell samples was performed with the Qiagen DNeasy Blood Extraction Kit. The library came from the immunoSEQ multiplex PCR assay. For the multiplex PCR, a mixture combining 60 forward primers for TCR Vbeta segments and 13 reverse primers for TCR Jbeta segments was used. Amplification of the CDR3 region of rearranged TCR beta genes was performed with a multiplex PCR assay on genomic DNA. The Illumina HiSeq System was used to sequence the amplified TCR beta libraries as 87-base-pair reads. As for the original processing: In a later analysis, tens of millions of unique TCR beta chains were counted across the approximately 640 repertoires, and roughly 11 million of these chains were shared by at least two donors. A nearest-neighbor algorithm error-corrected the raw reads and collapsed the reads into unique sequences, merging closely related sequences to remove PCR and sequencing errors. CDR3 sequences were aligned to IMGT reference sequences to assign V, D and J gene segments. For a sequence to be retained, a match of at least six nucleotides was required to both a V gene segment and a J gene segment. Rearrangements were classified as productive when the CDR3 lacked stop codons and remained in frame with V and J, and all other rearrangements were classified as non-productive. CDR3 was defined by IMGT convention, running from the second conserved V-encoded cysteine to the conserved J-encoded phenylalanine. The earlier analysis of 500 to 650 of the donors excluded any sequence lacking an unambiguous match to a single V gene segment. In an earlier analysis of approximately 550 of the donors, V segments were called functional above 56.7% productive rearrangements and were called segregating when the between-donor standard deviation exceeded 5%. To diagnose cytomegalovirus status from the catalog of TCR beta chain sequences, a statistical classification framework was built. In a later analysis, TCR nucleotide sequences were compared against IMGT/GENE-DB human TR gene sequences so that V and J genes could be assigned. Using the TCRdist pipeline, a later analysis assigned CDR3 sequences along with most-parsimonious VDJ recombination scenarios. A later analysis defined each TCR beta chain by its CDR3 amino acid sequence plus V-gene family, and excluded reads lacking a unique V-gene family. A later analysis removed 450 to 600 highly shared, low-generation-probability nucleotide sequences to deal with suspected cross-contamination and a sequencing artifact. A later analysis calculated a clonal expansion index for each public chain from normalized within-repertoire ranks of inferred template counts. Generation probabilities in a later analysis came from a VDJ recombination model fitted to out-of-frame rearrangements, and those results were checked against IGoR. A later analysis scored TCR-TCR, TCR-HLA and TCR-CMV co-occurrence with hypergeometric tests, applying a repertoire-size bias correction to TCR pairs. False discovery rates were estimated in a later analysis by permuting HLA or CMV assignments 20 times. In a later analysis, co-occurring TCRs were grouped using DBSCAN, and TCRdist sequence similarity was added for clustering within HLA-allele-positive subsets. For co-occurrence clustering, repertoires with fewer than 30,000 or more than 120,000 public chains were excluded, along with four to six repertoires with anomalous nucleotide sharing. TCRdb re-hosts the immuneACCESS table, in-frame sequences only. Its copies lack some clones; in the studies checked, an unresolved V gene accounts for under half of them, and the cause for the rest is not known. That table is the source of V, J and clone size, and D and trimming were worked out from the DNA. In all, the sample holds around 300,000 clones, and roughly 89% of those were seen once. The top ten clones comprise approximately 2.4% of the sample.

Results the study describes overall, beyond this receptor: In a later analysis, about 17,000 TCR beta sequences were associated with specific HLA alleles at a false discovery rate of 0.05. The presence/absence analyses assumed that sequencing depth was roughly uniform across donors, and that assumption may not be true. A later analysis found that most CMV-associated TCR beta chains appeared HLA-restricted, with HLA associations seemingly driven largely by CMV exposure. A cluster of highly shared sequence variants was judged likely to be a technical artifact of the sequencing pipeline. Cytomegalovirus status was reported to be diagnosed by the classifier with high specificity and sensitivity in both the original and validation cohorts. A further reported finding was that TCR beta sequences accurately predicted the HLA-A and HLA-B alleles for most subjects in the first cohort. In a later analysis, TCR association rates were found to vary across HLA loci, with the most associated TCRs seen for DRB1 alleles and the fewest for HLA-C alleles. Only TCR beta chains were sequenced in this cohort, and the absence of alpha or paired-chain data limited detectable features. Linkage disequilibrium might explain the correlated functional status among segregating V segments, but an unknown experimental factor could not be ruled out. According to the authors, the approach could potentially be generalized to other disease states and immunological phenotypes. A later analysis reported that several top co-occurrence clusters appeared linked to parvovirus B19, influenza, CMV and Epstein-Barr virus. When HLA alleles, especially DR and DQ, strongly co-occurred, TCR associations were difficult to assign to individual alleles. A later genetic analysis associated a missense DCLRE1C variant with V-gene and J-gene trimming of TCR beta chains, and an independent cohort replicated the association. In a later genetic analysis, fewer N-insertions in productive TCRs were reported among donors in an Asian-associated ancestry cluster than the roughly 700-donor mean. HLA typing was unavailable for some donors at each locus, so association tests used only the typed subset. While some public TCRs were present in many individuals, most TCR sequences turned up only very rarely across donors. Broadly in line with IMGT annotations, most TCR beta V segments showed up in productive rearrangements about 87% or about 30% of the time in an earlier analysis of 450 to 600 of the donors. Because counts were too low, roughly 18 rarely observed V segments, including chromosome 9 orphons, were left out of the earlier analysis of several hundred of the donors. Because the 87-base-pair reads could not distinguish some IMGT-functional V segments, including TRBV6-2 and TRBV6-3, those segments were excluded. In a later analysis, HLA-associated TCR beta chains showed more clonal expansion and lower generation probabilities than non-associated chains that were equally common. In vitro tests confirmed that a few of the cytomegalovirus-associated TCR beta chains recognize cytomegalovirus antigens. CMV serostatus was the only immune exposure information available for the cohort. A total of 150 to 200 TCR beta chains were listed by the study as associated with cytomegalovirus.

CDR1 and CDR2 are read off the germline V gene as LGHNA and YNFKEQ. The CDR3 runs 14 amino acids, cysteine and phenylalanine included. Of all the DNA, just the CDR3 is kept, 42 bases in frame from base 1. The junction shows trimming of 0 bases on V and 7 bases on J, plus 7 bases between the germline ends. Recombination connected TRBV4-2 to TRBJ1-6; the D gene cannot be named for sure. This clonotype was obtained from a woman between 18 and 29 years old in good health and CMV-seronegative. The sample consisted of PBMCs. The sequence in DNA is TGTGCCAGCAGCCAAGACGGGTGGAATTCACCCCTCCACTTT. This translates into CASSQDGWNSPLHF.